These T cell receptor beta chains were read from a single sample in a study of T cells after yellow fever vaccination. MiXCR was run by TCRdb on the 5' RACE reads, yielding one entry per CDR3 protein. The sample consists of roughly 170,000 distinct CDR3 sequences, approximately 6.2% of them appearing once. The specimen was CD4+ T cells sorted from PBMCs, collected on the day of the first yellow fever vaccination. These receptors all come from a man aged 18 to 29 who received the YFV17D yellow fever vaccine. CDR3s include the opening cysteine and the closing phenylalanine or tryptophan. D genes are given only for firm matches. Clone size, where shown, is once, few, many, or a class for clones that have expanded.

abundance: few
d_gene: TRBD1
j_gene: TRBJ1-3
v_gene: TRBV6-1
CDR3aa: CASSPRQGRELSGNTIYF
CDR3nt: TGTGCCAGCAGCCCACGACAGGGGCGAGAACTCTCTGGAAACACCATATATTTT

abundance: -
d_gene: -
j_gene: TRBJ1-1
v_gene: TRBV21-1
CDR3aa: CASRHKGSRVYTEAFF
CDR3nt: TGTGCCAGCAGACACAAGGGGAGCAGGGTTTACACTGAAGCTTTCTTT

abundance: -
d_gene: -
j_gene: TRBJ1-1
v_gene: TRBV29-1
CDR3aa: CSVTGSGWRNTEAFF
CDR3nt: TGCAGCGTAACAGGGTCTGGGTGGAGGAACACTGAAGCTTTCTTT

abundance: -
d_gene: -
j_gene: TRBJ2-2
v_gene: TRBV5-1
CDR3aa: CASSLRKGEIGELFF
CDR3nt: TGCGCCAGCAGCTTGCGGAAAGGGGAGATCGGGGAGCTGTTTTTT

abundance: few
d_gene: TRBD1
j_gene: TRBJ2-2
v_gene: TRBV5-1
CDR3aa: CASSLATGGYGELFF
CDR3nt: TGCGCCAGCAGCTTGGCAACAGGGGGCTACGGGGAGCTGTTTTTT

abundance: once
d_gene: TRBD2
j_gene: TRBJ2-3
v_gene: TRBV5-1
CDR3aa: CASSSPLAGALSTDTQYF
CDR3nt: TGCGCCAGCAGCTCGCCATTAGCGGGGGCACTTAGCACAGATACGCAGTATTTT

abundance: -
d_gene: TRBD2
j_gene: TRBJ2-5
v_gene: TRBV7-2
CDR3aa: CASSWGLAGGQGQTQYF
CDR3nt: TGTGCCAGCAGCTGGGGACTAGCGGGGGGGCAAGGTCAGACCCAGTACTTC

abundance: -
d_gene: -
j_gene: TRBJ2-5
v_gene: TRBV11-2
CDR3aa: CASSLDLPSETQYF
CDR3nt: TGTGCCAGCAGCTTAGATCTACCCTCGGAGACCCAGTACTTC

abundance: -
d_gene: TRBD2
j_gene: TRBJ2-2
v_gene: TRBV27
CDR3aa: CASSQTSGNTGELFF
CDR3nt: TGTGCCAGCAGCCAGACTAGCGGTAACACCGGGGAGCTGTTTTTT

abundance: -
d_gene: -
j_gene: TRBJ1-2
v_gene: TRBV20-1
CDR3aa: CSARDRRGIDGYTF
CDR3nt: TGCAGTGCTAGAGACCGACGGGGTATTGATGGCTACACCTTC